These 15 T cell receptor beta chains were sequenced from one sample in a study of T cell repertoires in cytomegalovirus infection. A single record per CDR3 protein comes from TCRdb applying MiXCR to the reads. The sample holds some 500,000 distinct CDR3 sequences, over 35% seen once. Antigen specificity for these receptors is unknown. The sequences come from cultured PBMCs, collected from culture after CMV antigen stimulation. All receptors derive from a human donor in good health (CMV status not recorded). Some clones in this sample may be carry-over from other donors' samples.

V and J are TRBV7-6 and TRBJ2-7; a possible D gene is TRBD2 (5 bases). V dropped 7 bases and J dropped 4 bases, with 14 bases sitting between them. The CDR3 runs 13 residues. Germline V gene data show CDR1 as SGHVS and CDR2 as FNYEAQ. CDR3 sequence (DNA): TGTGCCAGCAAACCCGGGGAAGGGTACGAGCAGTACTTC. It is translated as CASKPGEGYEQYF.

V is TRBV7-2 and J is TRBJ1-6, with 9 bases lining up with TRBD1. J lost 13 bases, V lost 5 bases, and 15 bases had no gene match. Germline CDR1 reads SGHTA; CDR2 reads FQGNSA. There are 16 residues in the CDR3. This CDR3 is CASSLPAGQGSGPLHF. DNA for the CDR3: TGTGCCAGCAGCCTCCCCGCTGGACAGGGGTCAGGGCCCCTCCACTTT.

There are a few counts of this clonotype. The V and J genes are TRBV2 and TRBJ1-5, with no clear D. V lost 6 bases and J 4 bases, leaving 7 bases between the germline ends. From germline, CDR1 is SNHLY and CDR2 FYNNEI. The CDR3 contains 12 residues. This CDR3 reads CASRESNQPQHF. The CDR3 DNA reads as TGTGCCAGCAGGGAATCTAATCAGCCCCAGCATTTT.

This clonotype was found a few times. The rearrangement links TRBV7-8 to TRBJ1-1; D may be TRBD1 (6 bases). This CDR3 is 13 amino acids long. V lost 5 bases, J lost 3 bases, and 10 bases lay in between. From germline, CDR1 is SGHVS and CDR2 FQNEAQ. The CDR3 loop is CASSTDRHTEAFF. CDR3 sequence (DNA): TGTGCCAGCAGCACCGACAGGCACACTGAAGCTTTCTTT. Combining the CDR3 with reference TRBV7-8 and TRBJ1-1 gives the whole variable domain GAGVSQSPRYKVAKRGQDVALRCDPISGHVSLFWYQQALGQGPEFLTYFQNEAQLDKSGLPSDRFFAERPEGSVSTLKIQRTQQEDSAVYLCASSTDRHTEAFFGQGTRLTVV.

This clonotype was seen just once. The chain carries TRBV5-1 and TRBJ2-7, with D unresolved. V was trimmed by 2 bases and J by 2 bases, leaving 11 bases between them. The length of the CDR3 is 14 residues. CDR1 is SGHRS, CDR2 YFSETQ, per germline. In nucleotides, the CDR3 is TGCGCCAGCAGCTTTGGCCAAGTTACCTACGAGCAGTACTTC. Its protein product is CASSFGQVTYEQYF.

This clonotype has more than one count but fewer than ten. In DNA form, the CDR3 reads TGTGCCAGCAGTCCTACAGGGTTTCGGACTGAAGCTTTCTTT. It specifies CASSPTGFRTEAFF. J is TRBJ1-1 and V is TRBV7-8, with a tentative D call TRBD1 (6 bases). Trimming cost V 6 bases and J 5 bases, with 16 bases left between them. This CDR3 contains 14 residues. From germline, CDR1 is SGHVS and CDR2 FQNEAQ.

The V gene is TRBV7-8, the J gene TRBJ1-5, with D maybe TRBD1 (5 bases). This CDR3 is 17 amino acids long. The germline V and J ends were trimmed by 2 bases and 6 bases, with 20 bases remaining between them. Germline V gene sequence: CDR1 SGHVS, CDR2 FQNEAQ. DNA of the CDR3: TGTGCCAGCAGCTTATCCAGGGAGACCCCTGGGACTCAGCCCCAGCATTTT. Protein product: CASSLSRETPGTQPQHF.

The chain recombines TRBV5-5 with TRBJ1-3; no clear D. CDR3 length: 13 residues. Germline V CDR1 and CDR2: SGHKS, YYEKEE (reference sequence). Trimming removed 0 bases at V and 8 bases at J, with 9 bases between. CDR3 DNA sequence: TGTGCCAGCAGCTTGGTGGACCAATACACCATATATTTT. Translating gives CASSLVDQYTIYF.

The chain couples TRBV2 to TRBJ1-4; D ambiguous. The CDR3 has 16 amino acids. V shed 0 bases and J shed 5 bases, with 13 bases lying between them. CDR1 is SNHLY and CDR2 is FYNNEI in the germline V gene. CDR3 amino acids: CASSEALQTENEKLFF. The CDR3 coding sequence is TGTGCCAGCAGTGAAGCGCTTCAAACAGAGAATGAAAAACTGTTTTTT. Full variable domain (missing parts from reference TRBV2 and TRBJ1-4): EPEVTQTPSHQVTQMGQEVILRCVPISNHLYFYWYRQILGQKVEFLVSFYNNEISEKSEIFDDQFSVERPDGSNFTLKIRSTKLEDSAMYFCASSEALQTENEKLFFGSGTQLSVL.

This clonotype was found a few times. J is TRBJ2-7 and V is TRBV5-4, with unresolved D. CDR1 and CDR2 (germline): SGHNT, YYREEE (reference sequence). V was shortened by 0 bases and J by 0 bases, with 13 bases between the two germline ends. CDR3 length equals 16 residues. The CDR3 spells CASSLGVPGSSYEQYF. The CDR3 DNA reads TGTGCCAGCAGCTTGGGGGTCCCGGGTAGCTCCTACGAGCAGTACTTC.

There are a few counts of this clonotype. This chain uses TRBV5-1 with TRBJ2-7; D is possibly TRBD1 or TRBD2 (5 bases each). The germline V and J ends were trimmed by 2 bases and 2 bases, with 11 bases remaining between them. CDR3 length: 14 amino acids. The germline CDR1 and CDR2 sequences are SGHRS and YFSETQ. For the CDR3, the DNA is TGCGCCAGCAGCTTACTCGGGGACCCCTACGAGCAGTACTTC. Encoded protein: CASSLLGDPYEQYF.

CDR3 bases: TGTGCCAGCCGGGCTAGCGGGGGAGAGACCCAGTACTTC. Protein product: CASRASGGETQYF. This chain connects TRBV6-6 to TRBJ2-5, with TRBD2 identical over 10 bases. Germline V gene data show CDR1 as MNHNY and CDR2 as SVGAGI (reference sequence). This CDR3 comprises 13 residues. V shed 8 bases, J shed 4 bases, and the junction held 4 bases outside the gene matches.

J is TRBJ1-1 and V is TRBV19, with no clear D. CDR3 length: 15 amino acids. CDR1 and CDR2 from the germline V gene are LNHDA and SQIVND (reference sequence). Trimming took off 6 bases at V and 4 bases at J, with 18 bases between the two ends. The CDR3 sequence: CASSPGPGRGTEAFF. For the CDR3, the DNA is TGTGCCAGTAGCCCAGGCCCAGGTCGGGGCACTGAAGCTTTCTTT.

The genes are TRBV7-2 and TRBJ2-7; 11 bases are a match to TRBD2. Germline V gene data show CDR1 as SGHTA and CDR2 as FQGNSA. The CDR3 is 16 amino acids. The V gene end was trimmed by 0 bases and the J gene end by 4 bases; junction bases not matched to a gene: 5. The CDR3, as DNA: TGTGCCAGCAGCTTAGCTCCGATAGCGGGAGGGTACGAGCAGTACTTC. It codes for CASSLAPIAGGYEQYF.

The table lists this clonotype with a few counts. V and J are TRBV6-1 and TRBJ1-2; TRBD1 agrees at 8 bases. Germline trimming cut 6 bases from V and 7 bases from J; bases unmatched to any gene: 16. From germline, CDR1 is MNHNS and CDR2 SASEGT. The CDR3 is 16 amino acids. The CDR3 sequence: CASSLGTGDIGGGYTF. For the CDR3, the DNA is TGTGCCAGCAGCCTCGGGACAGGAGATATCGGCGGTGGCTACACCTTC.